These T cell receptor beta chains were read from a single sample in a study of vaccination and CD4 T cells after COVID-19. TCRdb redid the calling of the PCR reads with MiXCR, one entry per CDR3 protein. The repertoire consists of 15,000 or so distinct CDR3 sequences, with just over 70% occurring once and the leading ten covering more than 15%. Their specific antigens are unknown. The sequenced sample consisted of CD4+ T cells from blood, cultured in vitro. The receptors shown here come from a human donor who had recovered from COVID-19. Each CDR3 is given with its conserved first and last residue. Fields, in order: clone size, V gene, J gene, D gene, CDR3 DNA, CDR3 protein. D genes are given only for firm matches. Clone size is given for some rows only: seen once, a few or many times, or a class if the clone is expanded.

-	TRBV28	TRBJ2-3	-	TGTGCCACCGAGGGCGGTGGAGATACGCAGTATTTT	CATEGGGDTQYF
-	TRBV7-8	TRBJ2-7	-	TGTGCCAGCAGCTTATTGGGGTGGGGAAGCTCCTACGAGCAGTACTTC	CASSLLGWGSSYEQYF
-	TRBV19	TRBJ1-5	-	TGTGCCAGTAGTATCCAGGTTAGCAATCAGCCCCAGCATTTT	CASSIQVSNQPQHF
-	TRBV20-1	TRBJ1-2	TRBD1	TGCAGTGCCCGGGGACAGGAGTATGGTGGCTACACCTTC	CSARGQEYGGYTF
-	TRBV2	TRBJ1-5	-	TGTGCCAGCGTCCCGGCGGGCAATCAGCCCCAGCATTTT	CASVPAGNQPQHF
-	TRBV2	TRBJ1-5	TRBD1	TGTGCCAGCAGTGAGCGGGACAGATATCAGCCCCAGCATTTT	CASSERDRYQPQHF
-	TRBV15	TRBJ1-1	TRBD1	TGTGCCACCAACCGGGACAGGAGTAGGGACACTGAAGCTTTCTTT	CATNRDRSRDTEAFF
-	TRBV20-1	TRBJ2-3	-	TGCAGTGGGGCGCTGGACACAGATACGCAGTATTTT	CSGALDTDTQYF
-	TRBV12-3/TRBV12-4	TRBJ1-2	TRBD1	TGTGCCAGCACCGGACAGGGAACCTATGGCTACACCTTC	CASTGQGTYGYTF
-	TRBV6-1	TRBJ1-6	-	TGTGCCAGCAGTGCGGGACCATATAATTCACCCCTCCACTTT	CASSAGPYNSPLHF
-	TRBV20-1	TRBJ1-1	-	TGCAGTGCTAGTGGCGTCGGGGATTTCACTGAAGCTTTCTTT	CSASGVGDFTEAFF
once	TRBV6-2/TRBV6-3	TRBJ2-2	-	TGTGCCAGCAGTGGCGGACAAGGCCCCTTGGCCGGGGAGCTGTTTTTT	CASSGGQGPLAGELFF
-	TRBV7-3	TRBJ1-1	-	TGTGCCAGCAGCTTATCCGACAGAAACACTGAAGCTTTCTTT	CASSLSDRNTEAFF
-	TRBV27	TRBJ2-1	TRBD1	TGTGCCAGCAGTCTCCGGACAGGGAGATCCTACAATGAGCAGTTCTTC	CASSLRTGRSYNEQFF
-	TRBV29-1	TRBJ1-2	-	TGCAGCGTTGGACAGGTTGATGGCTACACCTTC	CSVGQVDGYTF
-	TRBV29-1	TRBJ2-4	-	TGCAGCGTCATAACAGGGACCGCCAAAAACATTCAGTACTTC	CSVITGTAKNIQYF
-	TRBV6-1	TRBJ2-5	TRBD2	TGTGCCAGCAGCCTTCTCTGGACTAGCGGACAAGAGACCCAGTACTTC	CASSLLWTSGQETQYF
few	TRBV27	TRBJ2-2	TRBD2	TGTGCCAGCAGAAGAAAGGGGTCGGGAGGCTACACCGGGGAGCTGTTTTTT	CASRRKGSGGYTGELFF
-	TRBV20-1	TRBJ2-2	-	TGCAGTGCTAGAGATCGGGGAACCGGGGAGCTGTTTTTT	CSARDRGTGELFF
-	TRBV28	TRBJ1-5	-	TGTGCCAGCATTCTGGGGGGTCAGGATCAGCCCCAGCATTTT	CASILGGQDQPQHF
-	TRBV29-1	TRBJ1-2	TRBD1	TGCAGCGTTGTCTCAGGGGGGCGGAATGGCTACACCTTC	CSVVSGGRNGYTF
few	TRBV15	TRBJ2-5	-	TGTGCCACCACCCACTCTGCGGGGCAAGAGACCCAGTACTTC	CATTHSAGQETQYF
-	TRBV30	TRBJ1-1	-	TGTGCCTGGAACACTGAAGCTTTCTTT	CAWNTEAFF
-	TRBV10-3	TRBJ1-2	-	TGTGCCATCAGTGAAATTACCCGGCATGGCTACACCTTC	CAISEITRHGYTF
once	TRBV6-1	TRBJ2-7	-	TGTGCCAGCACCTTCCCAGGGACCTACGAGCAGTACTTC	CASTFPGTYEQYF
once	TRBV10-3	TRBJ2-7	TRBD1	TGTGCCATCAGTGAGTCGACAGGGGGGGCCTACGAGCAGTACTTC	CAISESTGGAYEQYF
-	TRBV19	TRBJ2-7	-	TGTGCCAGTAGTATAGAGGTGGGACGGATCTACGAGCAGTACTTC	CASSIEVGRIYEQYF
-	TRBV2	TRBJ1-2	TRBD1	TGTGCCAGCAACTACCTTAGGACAGGGTATGGCTACACCTTC	CASNYLRTGYGYTF
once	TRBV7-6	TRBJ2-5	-	TGTGCCAGCAGCTCGACAGGAGGTGGAGAGACCCAGTACTTC	CASSSTGGGETQYF
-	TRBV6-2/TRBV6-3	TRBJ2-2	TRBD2	TGTGCCAGCAGCCCCCAGCCGGGACTAGCGGCGAACACCGGGGAGCTGTTTTTT	CASSPQPGLAANTGELFF
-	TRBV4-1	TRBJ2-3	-	TGCGCCAGCAGCCAACCTCCTTTGATCGCGCCGCGCACAGATACGCAGTATTTT	CASSQPPLIAPRTDTQYF
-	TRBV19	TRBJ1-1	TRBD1	TGTGCCAGTAGTACGACAGGGGCCGTTAACACTGAAGCTTTCTTT	CASSTTGAVNTEAFF
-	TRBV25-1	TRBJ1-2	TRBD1	TGTGCCAGCAGTGAAAGGACAGGGAGGGATGGCTACACCTTC	CASSERTGRDGYTF
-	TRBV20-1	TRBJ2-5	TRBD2	TGCAGTCTCTTTGGCGGGGGAGGCGAAGAGACCCAGTACTTC	CSLFGGGGEETQYF
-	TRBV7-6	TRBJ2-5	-	TGTGCCAGCAGCTTCTGGGGGAAAGAGACCCAGTACTTC	CASSFWGKETQYF
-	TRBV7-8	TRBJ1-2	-	TGTGCCAGCAGCTTATACGGATATGGCTACACCTTC	CASSLYGYGYTF
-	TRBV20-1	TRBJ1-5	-	TGCAGTGCAGGCGGGGGGAGCAATCAGCCCCAGCATTTT	CSAGGGSNQPQHF
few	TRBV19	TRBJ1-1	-	TGTGCCAGTACCGCACTGACAGGTCGGAACACTGAAGCTTTCTTT	CASTALTGRNTEAFF
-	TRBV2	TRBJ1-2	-	TGTGCCAGCAGTGAACGGGGATTCTATGGCTACACCTTC	CASSERGFYGYTF
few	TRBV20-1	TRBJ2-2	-	TGCAGTGCTAGAGATCAATTGGGTACCTTCACCGGGGAGCTGTTTTTT	CSARDQLGTFTGELFF
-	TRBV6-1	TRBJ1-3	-	TGTGCCAGCACGGGAACAGGGATTAGTTCTGGAAACACCATATATTTT	CASTGTGISSGNTIYF
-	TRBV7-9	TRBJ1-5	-	TGTGCCAGCAGCTTATTGGGCGAGGGGCCCCAGCATTTT	CASSLLGEGPQHF
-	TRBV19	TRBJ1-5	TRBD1	TGTGCCAGTAGTATAAGGGGACAGGGGTTCTATAGCAATCAGCCCCAGCATTTT	CASSIRGQGFYSNQPQHF
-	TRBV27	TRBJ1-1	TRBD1	TGTGCCAGCAGTCTGGGGACAGAGGGGAACACTGAAGCTTTCTTT	CASSLGTEGNTEAFF
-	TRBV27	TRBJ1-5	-	TGTGCCAGCAGTTTGGGCCAAGGCACTTATAGCAATCAGCCCCAGCATTTT	CASSLGQGTYSNQPQHF
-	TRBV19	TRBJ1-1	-	TGTGCCAGTAGTCGATATGCCCGTGAGAACACTGAAGCTTTCTTT	CASSRYARENTEAFF